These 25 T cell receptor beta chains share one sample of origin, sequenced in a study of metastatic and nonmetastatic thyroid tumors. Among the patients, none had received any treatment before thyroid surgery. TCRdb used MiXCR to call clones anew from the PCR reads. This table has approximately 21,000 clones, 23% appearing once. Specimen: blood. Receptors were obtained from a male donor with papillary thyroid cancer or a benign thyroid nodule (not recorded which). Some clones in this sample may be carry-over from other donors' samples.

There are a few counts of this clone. CDR3 bases: TGTGCCAGCAGTCTACAGGGTGATACGCAGTATTTT. Protein product: CASSLQGDTQYF. The chain employs TRBV2 and TRBJ2-3; TRBD1 is a possible D gene (6 bases). Trimming pared 5 bases from V and 6 bases from J, leaving 9 bases between. From germline, CDR1 is SNHLY and CDR2 FYNNEI. The CDR3 has 12 amino acids.

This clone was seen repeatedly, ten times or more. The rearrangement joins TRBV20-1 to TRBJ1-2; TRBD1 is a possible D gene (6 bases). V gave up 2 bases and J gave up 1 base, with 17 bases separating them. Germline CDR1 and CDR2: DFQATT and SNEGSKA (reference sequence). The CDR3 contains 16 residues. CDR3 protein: CSARSVRDTFNYGYTF. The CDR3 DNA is TGCAGTGCTAGATCAGTCCGGGACACCTTTAACTATGGCTACACCTTC.

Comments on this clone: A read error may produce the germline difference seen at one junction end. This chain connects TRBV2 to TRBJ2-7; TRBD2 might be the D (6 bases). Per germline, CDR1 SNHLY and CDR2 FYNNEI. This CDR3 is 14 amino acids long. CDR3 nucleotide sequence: TGTGCCAGAGGTACCACCCGGGGGTCCCACGAGAAGTACTTC. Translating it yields CARGTTRGSHEKYF.

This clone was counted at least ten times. CDR3: CASRGGGAGSYNEQFF. In nucleotides, the CDR3 is TGTGCCAGCAGGGGGGGGGGGGCAGGGTCCTACAATGAGCAGTTCTTC. The genes are TRBV12-3 or TRBV12-4 and TRBJ2-1, with D perhaps TRBD2 (7 bases). Trimming took off 6 bases at V and 1 base at J, with 16 bases between the two ends. There are 16 residues in the CDR3.

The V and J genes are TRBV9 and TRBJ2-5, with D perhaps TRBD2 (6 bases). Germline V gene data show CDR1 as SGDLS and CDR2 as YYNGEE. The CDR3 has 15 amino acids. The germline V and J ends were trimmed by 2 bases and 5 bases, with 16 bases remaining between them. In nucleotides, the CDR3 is TGTGCCAGCAGCGTGGGTGGTAGCGGAGGTGAGACCCAGTACTTC. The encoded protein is CASSVGGSGGETQYF.

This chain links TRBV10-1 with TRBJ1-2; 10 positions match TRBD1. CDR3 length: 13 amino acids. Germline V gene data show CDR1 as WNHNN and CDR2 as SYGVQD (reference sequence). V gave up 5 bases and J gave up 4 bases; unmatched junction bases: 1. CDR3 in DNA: TGCGCCAGCAGTTGGGACAGGGGCTATGGCTACACCTTC. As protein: CASSWDRGYGYTF.

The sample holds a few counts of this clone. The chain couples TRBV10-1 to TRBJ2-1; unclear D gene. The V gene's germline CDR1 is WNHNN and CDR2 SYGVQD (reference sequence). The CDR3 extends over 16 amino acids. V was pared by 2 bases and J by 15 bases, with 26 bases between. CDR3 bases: TGCGCCAGCAGTGAGGCCAGCCCGAGCTCCTACAATGAGTGGTTCTTC. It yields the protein CASSEASPSSYNEWFF.

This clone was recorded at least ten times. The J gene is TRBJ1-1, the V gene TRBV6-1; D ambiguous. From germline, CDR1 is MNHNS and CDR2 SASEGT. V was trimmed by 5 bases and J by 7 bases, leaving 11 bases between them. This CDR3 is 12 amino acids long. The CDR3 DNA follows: TGTGCCAGCAGTCACGAACCTATTGAAGCTTTCTTT. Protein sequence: CASSHEPIEAFF.

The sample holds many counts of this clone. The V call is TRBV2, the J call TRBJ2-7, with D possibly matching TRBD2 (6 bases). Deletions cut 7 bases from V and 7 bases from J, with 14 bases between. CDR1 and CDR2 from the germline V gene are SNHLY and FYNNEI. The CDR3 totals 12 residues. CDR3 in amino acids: CASKFLEGEQYF. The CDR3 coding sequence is TGTGCCAGCAAGTTTTTGGAGGGAGAGCAGTACTTC.

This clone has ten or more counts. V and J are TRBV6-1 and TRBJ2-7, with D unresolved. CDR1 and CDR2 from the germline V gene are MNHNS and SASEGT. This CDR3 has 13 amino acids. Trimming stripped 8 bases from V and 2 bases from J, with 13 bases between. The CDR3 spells CASVSDYPYEQYF. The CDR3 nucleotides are TGTGCCAGCGTATCAGATTACCCCTACGAGCAGTACTTC.

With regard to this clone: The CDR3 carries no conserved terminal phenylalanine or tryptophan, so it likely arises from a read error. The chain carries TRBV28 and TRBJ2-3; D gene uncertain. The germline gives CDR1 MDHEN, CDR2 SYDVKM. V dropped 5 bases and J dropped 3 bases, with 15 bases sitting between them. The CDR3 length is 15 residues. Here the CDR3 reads CASSPPSGLTDTQYS. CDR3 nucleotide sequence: TGTGCCAGCAGTCCCCCGTCTGGGCTTACAGATACGCAGTATTCT.

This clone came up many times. Written as DNA, the CDR3 is TGCGCCAGCAGCCAAGAAGCAGGGAGGGCCGAAGCTTTCTTT. It specifies CASSQEAGRAEAFF. The chain joins TRBV4-1 to TRBJ1-1; a weak D match, TRBD1 (5 bases). This CDR3 has 14 residues. V was clipped by 0 bases and J by 8 bases, with 13 bases between them. Germline CDR1 reads MGHRA; CDR2 reads YSYEKL.

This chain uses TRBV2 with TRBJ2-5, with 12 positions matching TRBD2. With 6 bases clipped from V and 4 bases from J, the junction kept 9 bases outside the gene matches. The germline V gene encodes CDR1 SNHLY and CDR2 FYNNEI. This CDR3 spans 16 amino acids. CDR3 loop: CASRERLAGVLETQYF. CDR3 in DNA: TGTGCCAGCAGAGAGAGACTAGCGGGGGTGTTAGAGACCCAGTACTTC.

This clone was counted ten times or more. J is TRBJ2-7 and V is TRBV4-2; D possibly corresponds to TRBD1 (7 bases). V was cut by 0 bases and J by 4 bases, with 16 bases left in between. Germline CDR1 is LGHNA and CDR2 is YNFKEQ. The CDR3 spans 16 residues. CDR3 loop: CASSQEDRRAIYEQYF. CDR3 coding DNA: TGTGCCAGCAGCCAAGAGGACAGGAGGGCAATTTACGAGCAGTACTTC.

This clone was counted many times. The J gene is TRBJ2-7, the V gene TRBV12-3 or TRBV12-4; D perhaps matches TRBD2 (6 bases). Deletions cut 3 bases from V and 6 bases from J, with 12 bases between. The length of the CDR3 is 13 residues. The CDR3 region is CASSLSGVAEQYF. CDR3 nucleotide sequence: TGTGCCAGCAGTTTGTCGGGGGTCGCCGAGCAGTACTTC.

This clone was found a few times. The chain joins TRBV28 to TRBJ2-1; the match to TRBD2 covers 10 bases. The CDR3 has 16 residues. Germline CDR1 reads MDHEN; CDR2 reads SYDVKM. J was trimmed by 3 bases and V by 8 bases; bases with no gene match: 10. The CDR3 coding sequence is TGTGCCAGCTTAAGCGGGAGGGACGGAGGCTACAATGAGCAGTTCTTC. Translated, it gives CASLSGRDGGYNEQFF.

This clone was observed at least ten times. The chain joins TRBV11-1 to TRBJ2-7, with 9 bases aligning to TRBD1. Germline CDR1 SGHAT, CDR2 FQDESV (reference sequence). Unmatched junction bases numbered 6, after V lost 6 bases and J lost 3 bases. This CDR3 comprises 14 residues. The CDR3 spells CASRGTGTLYEQYF. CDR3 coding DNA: TGTGCCAGCAGGGGGACAGGGACACTCTACGAGCAGTACTTC.

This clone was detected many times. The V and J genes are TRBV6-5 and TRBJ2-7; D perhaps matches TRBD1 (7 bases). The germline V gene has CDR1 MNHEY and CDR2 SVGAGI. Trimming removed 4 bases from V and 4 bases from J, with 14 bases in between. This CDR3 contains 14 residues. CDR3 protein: CASSSSGGQYEQYF. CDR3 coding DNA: TGTGCCAGCAGTTCCTCAGGGGGGCAGTACGAGCAGTACTTC.

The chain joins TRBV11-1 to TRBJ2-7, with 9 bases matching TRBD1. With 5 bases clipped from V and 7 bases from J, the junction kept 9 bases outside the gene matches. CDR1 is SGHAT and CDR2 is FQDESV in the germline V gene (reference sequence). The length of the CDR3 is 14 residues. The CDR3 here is CASSPGTGSGEQYF. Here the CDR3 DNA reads TGTGCCAGCAGCCCCGGGACAGGGTCGGGTGAGCAGTACTTC.

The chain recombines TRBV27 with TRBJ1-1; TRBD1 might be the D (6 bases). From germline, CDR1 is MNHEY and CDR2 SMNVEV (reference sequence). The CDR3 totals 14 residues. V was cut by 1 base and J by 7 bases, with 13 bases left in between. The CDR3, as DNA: TGTGCCAGCAGTTTATATACAGGGCAAAGTGAAGCTTTCTTT. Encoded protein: CASSLYTGQSEAFF.

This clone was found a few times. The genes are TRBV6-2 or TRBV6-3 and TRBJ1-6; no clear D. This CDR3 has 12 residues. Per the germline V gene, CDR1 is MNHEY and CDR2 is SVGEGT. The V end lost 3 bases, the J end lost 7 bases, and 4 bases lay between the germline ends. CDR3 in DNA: TGTGCCAGCAGTTATGGCAATTCACCCCTCCACTTT. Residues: CASSYGNSPLHF.

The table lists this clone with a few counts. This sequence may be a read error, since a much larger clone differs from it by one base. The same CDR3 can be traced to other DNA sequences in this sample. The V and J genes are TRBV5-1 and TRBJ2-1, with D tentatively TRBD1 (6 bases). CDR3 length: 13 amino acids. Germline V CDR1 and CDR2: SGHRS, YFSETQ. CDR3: CASSLVRDNEQFF. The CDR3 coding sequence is TGCGCCAGCAGCTTGGTTAGGGACAATGAGCAATTCTTC.

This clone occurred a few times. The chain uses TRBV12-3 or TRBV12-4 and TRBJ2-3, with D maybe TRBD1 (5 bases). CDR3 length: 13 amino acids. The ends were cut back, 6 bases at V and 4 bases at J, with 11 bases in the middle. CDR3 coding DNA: TGTGCCAGCAGCTGGACCAGGGCAGATACGCAGTATTTT. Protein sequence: CASSWTRADTQYF.

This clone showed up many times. As DNA, the CDR3 is TGTGCCTGGAGTGAGAAGACAGGGGTGAGCAATCAGCCCCAGCATTTT. Its translation is CAWSEKTGVSNQPQHF. The V and J genes are TRBV30 and TRBJ1-5; 8 positions agree with TRBD1. The ends lost 1 base at V and 1 base at J; junction bases unmatched: 6. This CDR3 has 16 amino acids. CDR1 and CDR2 from the germline V gene are GTSNPN and SVGIG (reference sequence).

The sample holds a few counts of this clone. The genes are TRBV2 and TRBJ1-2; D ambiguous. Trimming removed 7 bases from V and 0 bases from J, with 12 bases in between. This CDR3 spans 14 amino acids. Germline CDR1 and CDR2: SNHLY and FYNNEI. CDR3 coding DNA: TGTGCCAGCACGCCTGCGGCTTCTAACTATGGCTACACCTTC. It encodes CASTPAASNYGYTF.